The T cell receptor beta chain described here comes from a study of human T cells and chemical hapten exposure. On the study more broadly: DPC 0.01% went on the upper back by patch test, with reading at 6 days.

The CDR3 totals 14 residues. The V gene end was trimmed by 4 bases and the J gene end by 0 bases; junction bases not matched to a gene: 2. Germline CDR1 is LGHDT and CDR2 is YNNKEL (reference sequence). This clonotype was seen many times. TCRdb reprocessed the RACE reads with MiXCR, giving one entry per CDR3 protein. The table records tens of thousands of distinct CDR3 sequences, approximately 9.3% of them present only once. Time point defined: patch test 1, 2 weeks after DPC sensitization. Regarding treatment: therapeutic diphenylcyclopropenone sensitization with weekly scalp DPC. This specimen was whole blood, taken in connection with sensitization to the hapten diphenylcyclopropenone (DPC). This receptor was obtained from a woman aged 40 to 50 with alopecia areata. Some clones in this sample may be carry-over from other donors' samples. The rearrangement joins TRBV3-1 to TRBJ1-2; 7 nucleotides agree with TRBD1. CDR3 amino acids: CASSRDRSNYGYTF. CDR3 sequence (DNA): TGTGCCAGCAGCCGGGACAGATCTAACTATGGCTACACCTTC.